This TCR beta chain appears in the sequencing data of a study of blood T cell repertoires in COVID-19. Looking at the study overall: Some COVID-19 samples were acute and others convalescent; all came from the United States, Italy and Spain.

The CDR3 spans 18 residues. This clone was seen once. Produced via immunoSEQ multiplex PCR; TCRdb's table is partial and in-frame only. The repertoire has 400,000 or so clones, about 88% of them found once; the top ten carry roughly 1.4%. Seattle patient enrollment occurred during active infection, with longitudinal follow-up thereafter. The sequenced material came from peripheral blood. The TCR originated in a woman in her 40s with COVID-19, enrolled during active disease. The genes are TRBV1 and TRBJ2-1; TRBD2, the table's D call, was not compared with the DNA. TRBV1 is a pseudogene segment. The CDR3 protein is CTSSQVPPVVAGDNEQFF. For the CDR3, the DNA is TGCACCAGCAGCCAAGTCCCCCCTGTAGTAGCGGGGGACAATGAGCAGTTCTTC.